Listed below are T cell receptor beta chains from one sample, sequenced in a study of blood T cells in healthy people across ages. TCRdb processed the 5' RACE reads anew with MiXCR; each CDR3 protein has one entry. The data hold approximately 350,000 distinct CDR3 sequences, with roughly half observed a single time. Material for sequencing was blood. These receptors all come from a man aged 60-69 years in good health. CDR3s include the opening cysteine and the closing phenylalanine or tryptophan. A D gene is named only where the DNA matches it firmly. Size is omitted from some rows. Given values are once, few, many or a class for expanded clones.

TRBV7-2	TRBJ2-4	-	-	CASSLDSQRTMAKNIQYF	TGTGCCAGCAGCTTAGACAGCCAGAGAACTATGGCCAAAAACATTCAGTACTTC
TRBV10-3	TRBJ2-7	-	-	CAIKGGPSSGYEQYF	TGTGCCATCAAAGGGGGACCATCATCCGGCTACGAGCAGTACTTC
TRBV28	TRBJ2-7	-	-	CASSTTSSEQYF	TGTGCCAGCAGTACTACGTCCTCCGAGCAGTACTTC
TRBV30	TRBJ2-5	-	-	CAWGAGPETQYF	TGTGCCTGGGGGGCCGGACCGGAGACCCAGTACTTC
TRBV2	TRBJ1-6	TRBD1	-	CASISDRGPYSSYNSPLHF	TGTGCCAGCATTAGCGACAGGGGTCCCTATAGCTCCTATAATTCACCCCTCCACTTT
TRBV5-1	TRBJ2-6	-	-	CASSHERSMAGANVLTF	TGCGCCAGCAGCCACGAGCGTTCCATGGCCGGGGCCAACGTCCTGACTTTC
TRBV7-8	TRBJ2-6	-	once	CASSEVAGANVLTF	TGCGCCAGCTCCGAGGTTGCTGGGGCCAACGTCCTGACTTTC
TRBV20-1	TRBJ2-7	-	many	CSARGNQGVGQYF	TGCAGTGCTAGAGGGAACCAGGGAGTTGGCCAGTACTTC
TRBV20-1	TRBJ2-5	-	-	CSARNLVQETQYF	TGCAGTGCTAGAAACCTAGTCCAAGAGACCCAGTACTTC
TRBV6-2/TRBV6-3	TRBJ2-5	TRBD1	few	CASSRQGETQYF	TGTGCCAGCAGCCGACAGGGAGAGACCCAGTACTTC
TRBV28	TRBJ2-1	TRBD2	-	CASHLGGGYNEQFF	TGTGCCAGCCACCTGGGGGGAGGGTACAATGAGCAGTTCTTC
TRBV5-5	TRBJ2-7	TRBD2	-	CASSSSPQLAGAYEQYF	TGTGCCAGCAGCTCCTCCCCCCAACTAGCGGGAGCCTACGAGCAGTACTTC
TRBV12-3/TRBV12-4	TRBJ2-3	-	-	CASSLGLGQGTDTQYF	TGTGCCAGCAGTTTGGGATTGGGGCAGGGCACAGATACGCAGTATTTT
TRBV20-1	TRBJ2-7	-	-	CSARRSALRTYEQYF	TGCAGTGCTAGACGTAGCGCTCTCAGGACTTACGAGCAGTACTTC
TRBV11-2	TRBJ2-7	TRBD2	-	CASSPLTSGGTSKQYF	TGTGCCAGCAGCCCGCTGACCAGCGGGGGAACATCGAAGCAGTACTTC
TRBV20-1	TRBJ2-7	TRBD2	-	CSGKAGALSGEQYF	TGCAGTGGAAAAGCGGGAGCTCTATCGGGGGAGCAGTACTTC
TRBV29-1	TRBJ2-7	TRBD1	few	CSVEDRTGDKQYF	TGCAGCGTTGAAGATAGGACAGGCGACAAGCAGTACTTC
TRBV27	TRBJ2-1	TRBD2	-	CASSPRLTSAYNEQFF	TGTGCCAGCAGTCCCCGGCTGACTAGCGCCTACAATGAGCAGTTCTTC
TRBV20-1	TRBJ2-7	TRBD2	few	CSAAGGSYEQYF	TGCAGTGCGGCGGGGGGCTCCTACGAGCAGTACTTC
TRBV20-1	TRBJ2-4	-	-	CSARDGARDSKNIQYF	TGCAGTGCTAGAGATGGGGCAAGGGATTCCAAAAACATTCAGTACTTC
TRBV5-5	TRBJ2-5	TRBD1	-	CDSSSTGFEETQYF	TGTGACAGCAGCTCGACAGGGTTTGAGGAGACCCAGTACTTC
TRBV4-3	TRBJ2-3	-	many	CASSQEDPRTHTDTQYF	TGCGCCAGCAGCCAAGAGGACCCGCGGACACACACAGATACGCAGTATTTT
TRBV7-9	TRBJ1-3	TRBD1	-	CANRDSSGNTIYF	TGTGCCAACCGGGACAGCTCTGGAAACACCATATATTTT
TRBV2	TRBJ2-1	TRBD2	-	CASLTSGGDEQFF	TGTGCCAGCCTTACTAGCGGGGGGGACGAGCAGTTCTTC
TRBV7-2	TRBJ2-4	-	few	CASSSDWRGIQYF	TGTGCCAGCAGCTCGGACTGGCGGGGCATTCAGTACTTC
TRBV30	TRBJ2-4	-	-	CAWSAGELAKNIQYF	TGTGCCTGGTCCGCAGGCGAGTTAGCCAAAAACATTCAGTACTTC
TRBV20-1	TRBJ2-3	-	-	CSASRQSGGTDTQYF	TGCAGTGCTAGCCGACAGTCCGGAGGCACAGATACGCAGTATTTT
TRBV20-1	TRBJ2-1	-	-	CSASRYEQFF	TGCAGTGCATCGAGGTATGAGCAGTTCTTC
TRBV13	TRBJ2-1	-	-	CASSLVLTANNEQFF	TGTGCCAGCAGCTTAGTACTTACAGCCAACAATGAGCAGTTCTTC
TRBV18	TRBJ2-6	-	few	CASSPPGLASGANVLTF	TGTGCCAGCTCACCACCAGGACTGGCCTCTGGGGCCAACGTCCTGACTTTC
TRBV6-5	TRBJ2-6	-	many	CASSYIHRRISGGANVLTF	TGTGCCAGCAGTTACATTCATCGGCGGATCAGCGGAGGGGCCAACGTCCTGACTTTC
TRBV29-1	TRBJ2-1	TRBD2	few	CSVKTSGSGNEQFF	TGCAGCGTAAAGACTAGCGGGAGTGGCAATGAGCAGTTCTTC
TRBV4-3	TRBJ2-1	-	few	CASSQDLGTWQYIEQFF	TGCGCCAGCAGCCAGGACCTGGGCACTTGGCAGTACATTGAGCAGTTCTTC
TRBV25-1	TRBJ2-1	TRBD2	-	CASMGTSGINEQFF	TGTGCCAGCATGGGGACTAGCGGGATCAATGAGCAGTTCTTC
TRBV11-2	TRBJ1-2	-	few	CASSLSGLQDGYTF	TGTGCCAGCAGCTTATCGGGACTCCAGGACGGCTACACCTTC
TRBV4-2	TRBJ2-5	TRBD2	many	CASSQDPSGRGSGETQYF	TGTGCCAGCAGCCAAGATCCTAGCGGGAGGGGTTCGGGCGAGACCCAGTACTTC
TRBV20-1	TRBJ1-1	TRBD1	-	CSGTGTGVEAFF	TGCAGTGGAACCGGGACAGGGGTCGAAGCTTTCTTT
TRBV28	TRBJ1-2	-	-	CASSPEGGINYGYTF	TGTGCCAGCAGCCCAGAGGGGGGGATTAACTATGGCTACACCTTC
TRBV6-2/TRBV6-3	TRBJ2-4	TRBD1	-	CASSWTGSWEQYF	TGTGCCAGCAGCTGGACAGGGTCGTGGGAGCAGTACTTC
TRBV3-1	TRBJ2-5	TRBD1	-	CASSRGTGRETQYF	TGTGCCAGCAGTCGTGGGACAGGTCGAGAGACCCAGTACTTC
TRBV25-1	TRBJ1-2	-	-	CASSRGPYYGYTF	TGTGCCAGCAGCAGGGGACCATACTATGGCTACACCTTC
TRBV29-1	TRBJ2-1	TRBD2	few	CSVEPPSGGAGEQFF	TGCAGCGTTGAACCCCCTAGCGGGGGGGCGGGTGAGCAGTTCTTC
TRBV20-1	TRBJ1-4	-	-	CSAPGSTNEKLFF	TGCAGTGCTCCAGGGTCAACTAATGAAAAACTGTTTTTT
TRBV20-1	TRBJ2-3	TRBD2	-	CSAGRTSGGTDTQYF	TGCAGTGCTGGCCGGACTAGCGGGGGAACAGATACGCAGTATTTT
TRBV20-1	TRBJ2-3	-	-	CSATPPGRATDTQYF	TGCAGTGCTACCCCTCCCGGCAGGGCCACAGATACGCAGTATTTT
TRBV7-2	TRBJ2-1	TRBD2	few	CASSSGGGLAYNEQFF	TGTGCCAGCAGCTCCGGCGGGGGGTTGGCCTACAATGAGCAGTTCTTC
TRBV28	TRBJ1-1	-	-	CATSQARGTEAFF	TGTGCCACCTCGCAGGCCAGGGGCACTGAAGCTTTCTTT
TRBV6-2/TRBV6-3	TRBJ2-1	-	-	CASSYSSSTNEQFF	TGTGCCAGCAGTTACTCGAGTTCGACCAATGAGCAGTTCTTC
TRBV21-1	TRBJ2-5	-	-	CASSKVPDRTEESQYF	TGTGCCAGCAGCAAAGTTCCGGACAGGACGGAAGAGTCCCAGTACTTC
TRBV28	TRBJ1-2	-	few	CASRPPMGTRGYTF	TGTGCCAGCAGACCCCCCATGGGAACGAGAGGCTACACCTTC
TRBV6-6	TRBJ2-3	-	-	CASSYEGKNTDTQYF	TGTGCCAGCAGTTACGAGGGAAAGAACACAGATACGCAGTATTTT
TRBV7-9	TRBJ2-3	-	-	CASSRDSSTDTQYF	TGTGCCAGCAGCCGAGACAGTAGCACAGATACGCAGTATTTT
TRBV28	TRBJ2-1	TRBD1	-	CASTTGQGSYNEQFF	TGTGCCAGCACCACGGGACAGGGTTCCTACAATGAGCAGTTCTTC